This TCR beta chain was recovered during a study of T-cell reconstitution after alpha-beta-depleted transplantation in children. Study results and limitations: Some patients owed their high day-60 TCRbeta diversity to surviving recipient T cells and thymic progenitors. T-cell counts and diversity were attributed mostly to newly produced T cells one year after transplant. Several hundred graft clones that had expanded were reportedly the source of alpha-beta T cells about two months after transplant.

It was with unique molecular identifiers that the TCRbeta library was prepared. TCRdb independently ran MiXCR on the PCR reads; one entry per CDR3 protein. This sample has approximately 520,000 distinct CDR3 sequences, with roughly 10% found just once. A word on this clonotype: The antigen is not known. In this CDR3 the conserved last residue, phenylalanine or tryptophan, is missing, so a read error is likely.

With V trimmed by 5 bases and J by 2 bases, 6 bases remained unmatched. This CDR3 contains 15 residues. The germline V gene has CDR1 SGHTA and CDR2 FQGNSA. Sequencing used PBMCs, mostly from graft donor cells, obtained 180 days after TCRalphabeta/CD19-depleted stem cell transplant. This TCR was recovered from a female patient between 2 and 15 years old who had a stem cell transplant for aplastic anemia, so the T cells may come from the graft donor. The chain has TRBV7-2 and TRBJ2-1, with 7 bases fitting TRBD2. CDR3 in amino acids: CASSATTSPYNEQFL. The CDR3 coding sequence is TGTGCCAGCAGCGCCACGACTAGCCCCTACAATGAGCAGTTCTTA.